This TCR beta chain was documented in a study of blood T cell repertoires in COVID-19. Turning to the study itself: The United States, Italy and Spain were the sources of the acute and convalescent COVID-19 samples. From T cells, B-cell-depleted T cells, or PBMCs came the material, which was cDNA or gDNA.

TCRdb's table, derived via immunoSEQ multiplex PCR, lists solely in-frame clones and lacks some. The sample contains around 90,000 clones, around four fifths of which appear only once. The sequenced sample was peripheral blood. This sequence was found in a woman in her 70s with active or convalescent COVID-19.

The CDR3 sequence is CATSRDRTVRNTEAFF. CDR3 in DNA: TGTGCCACCAGCAGAGATAGGACAGTCCGTAACACTGAAGCTTTCTTT. The chain has TRBV15 and TRBJ1-1; tentative D call: TRBD1 (6 bases). Per the germline V gene, CDR1 is LNHNV and CDR2 is YYDKDF (reference sequence). The CDR3 runs to 16 residues. V lost 0 bases to trimming and J lost 2 bases, with 13 bases between them.